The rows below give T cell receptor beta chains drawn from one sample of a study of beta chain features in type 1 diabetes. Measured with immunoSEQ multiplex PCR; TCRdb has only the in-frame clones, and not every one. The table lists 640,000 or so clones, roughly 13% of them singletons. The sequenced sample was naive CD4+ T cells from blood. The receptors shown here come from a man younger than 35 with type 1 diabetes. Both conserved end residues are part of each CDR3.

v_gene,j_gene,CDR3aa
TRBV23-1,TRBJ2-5,CASSQSLGTADQETQYF
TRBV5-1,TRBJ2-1,CASSWSATGYNEQFF
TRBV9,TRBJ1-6,CASSGTYSPLHF
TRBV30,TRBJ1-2,CAWSVPFEGPYGYTF
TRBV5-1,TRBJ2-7,CASSLESHSDEQYF
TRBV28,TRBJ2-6,CASSLPAGTGANVLTF
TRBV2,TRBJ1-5,CASSEGQGQAQPQHF
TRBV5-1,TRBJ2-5,CASTPTGAYSQETQYF
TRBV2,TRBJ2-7,CASSEASSSYEQYF
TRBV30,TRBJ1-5,CAWRGDRGYSNQPQHF
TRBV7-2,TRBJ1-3,CASSTRTSGNTIYF
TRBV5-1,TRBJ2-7,CASSFEQPTYEQYF
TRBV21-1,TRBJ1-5,CASSPTPQGQPQHF
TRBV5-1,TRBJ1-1,CASHIQNLNTEAFF
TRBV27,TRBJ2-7,CASSWTGQEWQYF
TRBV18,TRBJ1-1,CASSPVTQGTEAFF
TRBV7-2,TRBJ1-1,CASSLAPGQLEAFF
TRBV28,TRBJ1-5,CASSLGQPQHF
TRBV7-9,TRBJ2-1,CASIEGGDYNEQFF
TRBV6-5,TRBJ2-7,CASSQGQAPRGEQYF
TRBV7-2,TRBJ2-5,CASSLAQSQETQYF
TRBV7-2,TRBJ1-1,CASRRGEQAFF
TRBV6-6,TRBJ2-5,CASRRTGGLGETQYF
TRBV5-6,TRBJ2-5,CASSRLQGATETQYF
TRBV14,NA,CASSQGLAGELFF
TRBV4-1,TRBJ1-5,CASSQPNNQPQHF
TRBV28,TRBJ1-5,CASRVGNQPQHF
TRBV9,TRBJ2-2,CASSLNPLNTGELFF
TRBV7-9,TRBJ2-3,CASSAWGASTDTQYF
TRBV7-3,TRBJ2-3,CASSPQGQGTQDTQYF
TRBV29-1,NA,CSVRRQGVLSYEQYF
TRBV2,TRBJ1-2,CASSDRDGKNYGYTF
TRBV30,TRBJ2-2,CAYSRDRATGELFF
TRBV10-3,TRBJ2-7,CAISENAYEQYF
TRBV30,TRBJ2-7,CAWSVPMEQYF
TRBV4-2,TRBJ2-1,CASSQGSSGGAVGNEQFF
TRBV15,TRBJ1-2,CATSPPTLGYTF
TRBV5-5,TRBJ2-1,CASSEQPLAGRNEQFF
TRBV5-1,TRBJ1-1,CASSQGTFPPTEAFF
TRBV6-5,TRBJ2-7,CASTWDGTLGEQYF
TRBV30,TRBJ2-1,CAWSVPGGSYNEQFF
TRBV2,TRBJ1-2,CASRTGTGYGYTF
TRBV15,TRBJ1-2,CATSRDLTEYGYTF
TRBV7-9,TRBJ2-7,CASSRAKGEQYF
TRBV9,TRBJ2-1,CASSVTGGGNEQFF
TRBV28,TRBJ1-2,CASSLDPTGYTF
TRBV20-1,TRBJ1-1,CSASSWASSFF
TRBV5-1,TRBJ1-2,CASSNRPDSYGYTF
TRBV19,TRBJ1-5,CASRGGEATNQPQHF
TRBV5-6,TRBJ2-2,CASSLGAQGSTGELFF
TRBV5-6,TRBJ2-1,CASSRTSGGGEQFF
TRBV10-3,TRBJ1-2,CAISERTGGKVGYTF